One and the same sample provided the 5 T cell receptor beta chains below, sequenced in a study of beta chain features in type 1 diabetes. Expressed TCRB transcripts were sequenced after all isolated RNA was converted to cDNA. Assay used: immunoSEQ multiplex PCR; TCRdb lists only in-frame clones, some missing. Of 150,000 to 190,000 clones listed, 10% to 13% were seen once; the top ten hold approximately 0.5%. Study results and limitations: Shortening of TCRB CDR3s, moderate but significant, appeared in all four CD4+ subsets of Type 1 diabetes patients.

Their recognized antigens are unknown. The specimen was central memory CD4+ T cells from blood. The source of these receptors is a man aged 30-40 years with type 1 diabetes.

In this sample, this clone turned up a few times. The chain recombines TRBV30 with TRBJ2-3, with D tentatively TRBD1 (6 bases). The length of the CDR3 is 13 residues. Germline CDR1 reads GTSNPN; CDR2 reads SVGIG (reference sequence). Trimming took 4 bases from V and 4 from J, leaving 12 bases between them. CDR3 sequence (DNA): TGTGCCTGGACGGAACCAGGGGCAGATACGCAGTATTTT. Its protein is CAWTEPGADTQYF.

The table lists this clone with a few counts. The gene calls are TRBV19 and TRBJ2-5; TRBD2 is a possible D gene (5 bases). The V and J ends lost 8 bases and 7 bases respectively, with 17 bases between them. The CDR3 contains 13 residues. In germline, CDR1 is LNHDA, CDR2 SQIVND (reference sequence). CDR3 sequence reads: CASEVGRGGTQYF. The CDR3 region has the DNA TGTGCCAGTGAAGTAGGGAGAGGTGGGACCCAGTACTTC.

This clone showed up just a few times. The rearrangement joins TRBV5-4 to TRBJ2-3; 7 bases match TRBD2. The CDR3 is 16 amino acids. Germline V gene data show CDR1 as SGHNT and CDR2 as YYREEE (reference sequence). The V gene end was trimmed by 4 bases and the J gene end by 3 bases; junction bases not matched to a gene: 11. The CDR3 here is CASSSGGGGGTDTQYF. Written as DNA, the CDR3 is TGTGCCAGCAGCAGTGGCGGAGGCGGGGGAACAGATACGCAGTATTTT.

This clone was detected a few times. The chain carries TRBV28 and TRBJ2-5; tentative D call: TRBD2 (5 bases). The germline V and J ends were trimmed by 4 bases and 4 bases, with 16 bases remaining between them. This CDR3 contains 15 residues. Germline V gene lookup returns CDR1 MDHEN and CDR2 SYDVKM. CDR3 sequence (DNA): TGTGCCAGCAGTTCTGCTGGGGAGTGGGGAGAGACCCAGTACTTC. Protein sequence: CASSSAGEWGETQYF.

This clone was observed a handful of times. The rearrangement joins TRBV28 to TRBJ2-7; 7 bases are a match to TRBD1. This CDR3 region has 12 residues. Germline V gene lookup returns CDR1 MDHEN and CDR2 SYDVKM. V lost 8 bases, J lost 3 bases, and 4 bases stayed unmatched. The CDR3 DNA reads TGTGCCAGCGGACAGGTCCGCTACGAGCAGTACTTC. The encoded protein is CASGQVRYEQYF. Looking up the rest from reference TRBV28 and TRBJ2-7 gives the full variable domain: DVKVTQSSRYLVKRTGEKVFLECVQDMDHENMFWYRQDPGLGLRLIYFSYDVKMKEKGDIPEGYSVSREKKERFSLILESASTNQTSMYLCASGQVRYEQYFGPGTRLTVT.